This entry lists 8 T cell receptor beta chains sequenced from one sample in a study of post-analysis software for immune sequencing data. Overall study findings and caveats: Patients carried several TRBV segments more frequently than controls did, and TRBV5-6, TRBV5-1 and TRBV20-1 were among them.

TCR beta cDNA libraries had unique molecular identifiers. TCRdb recomputed calls from the PCR reads with MiXCR, one row per CDR3 protein. This repertoire shows about 770,000 distinct CDR3 sequences, approximately 44% found once; its top ten account for roughly 4.4%. Their target antigens are unknown. Sequenced: blood. The receptors originated from a girl aged 5 to 17 with multiple sclerosis.

This clonotype has only a few counts. The CDR3 loop reads CASSPQKIWADHEQYF. CDR3 in DNA: TGTGCCAGCAGCCCCCAGAAAATATGGGCTGACCACGAGCAGTACTTC. This chain uses TRBV9 with TRBJ2-7; D is ambiguous. This CDR3 is built from 16 residues. Germline V gives CDR1 SGDLS, CDR2 YYNGEE. V was clipped by 4 bases and J by 5 bases, with 22 bases between them.

The chain carries TRBV10-3 and TRBJ1-1, with D possibly TRBD1 on 5 matching bases. Trimming stripped 0 bases from V and 4 bases from J, with 15 bases between. From germline, CDR1 is ENHRY and CDR2 SYGVKD. The CDR3 runs to 16 residues. The chain's CDR3 is CAISESGARAGTEAFF. CDR3 bases: TGTGCCATCAGTGAGTCCGGGGCAAGAGCGGGCACTGAAGCTTTCTTT.

Only a few counts were recorded for this clonotype. The rearrangement joins TRBV6-5 to TRBJ2-5; maybe TRBD2 (7 bases). The CDR3 loop spans 15 amino acids. Germline V gene lookup returns CDR1 MNHEY and CDR2 SVGAGI. The ends were cut back, 10 bases at V and 5 bases at J, with 23 bases in the middle. The CDR3 protein is CATRGGEGAIETQYF. The CDR3 region has the DNA TGTGCCACCAGAGGGGGGGAGGGAGCCATTGAGACCCAGTACTTC.

The sample holds one count of this clonotype. This sequence joins TRBV28 and TRBJ2-4, with D possibly being TRBD1 (6 bases). Germline V gene sequence: CDR1 MDHEN, CDR2 SYDVKM. V was trimmed by 6 bases and J by 5 bases, leaving 23 bases between them. CDR3 length: 17 amino acids. Written as DNA, the CDR3 is TGTGCCAGCAGCACGCCACCGGGACCGAAGGGGGAAAACATTCAGTACTTC. It codes for CASSTPPGPKGENIQYF.

This clonotype showed up just once. This chain uses TRBV7-2 with TRBJ2-7, with D perhaps matching TRBD2 (5 bases). This CDR3 has 15 amino acids. Germline CDR1 is SGHTA and CDR2 is FQGNSA. Trimming took off 2 bases at V and 2 bases at J, with 13 bases between the two ends. The CDR3 reads CASSLTSDGTYEQYF. The CDR3 DNA sequence: TGTGCCAGCAGCTTAACCTCCGACGGGACCTACGAGCAGTACTTC.

The chain recombines TRBV20-1 with TRBJ1-2; the match to TRBD1 covers 8 bases. The V gene end was trimmed by 0 bases and the J gene end by 5 bases; junction bases not matched to a gene: 8. The CDR3 has 15 amino acids. Germline V gene sequence: CDR1 DFQATT, CDR2 SNEGSKA (reference sequence). The CDR3: CSAREGTGNVYGYTF. The DNA of the CDR3 is TGCAGTGCTAGAGAAGGGACAGGCAACGTTTATGGCTACACCTTC.

This clonotype was seen only a few times. The chain joins TRBV20-1 to TRBJ1-4; TRBD1 agrees at 7 bases. The V gene end was trimmed by 0 bases and the J gene end by 7 bases; junction bases not matched to a gene: 8. Germline CDR1 DFQATT, CDR2 SNEGSKA (reference sequence). The CDR3 is 15 residues long. The CDR3 protein is CSARETGVLGEKLFF. The DNA of the CDR3 is TGCAGTGCTAGAGAAACAGGGGTCCTTGGTGAAAAACTGTTTTTT.

This clonotype was picked up a small number of times. CDR3 DNA: TGTGCCAGCAGCTCTGAGGGAGGAGGCGAGCAGTACTTC. Translated: CASSSEGGGEQYF. The chain recombines TRBV13 with TRBJ2-7, with a tentative D call TRBD2 (6 bases). V dropped 4 bases and J dropped 6 bases, with 13 bases sitting between them. Per germline, CDR1 PRHDT and CDR2 FYEKMQ (reference sequence). The length of the CDR3 is 13 residues.